The 23 T cell receptor beta chains presented below share a single source sample, sequenced in a study of T cell clones after liver transplantation. The protocol was immunoSEQ multiplex PCR, while the TCRdb copy is restricted to in-frame clones and leaves out a portion. The sample carries tens of thousands of clones, about 80% recorded once. The source material was CD4+ T cells from blood, sampled 12 months after liver transplant. All receptors derive from a human patient who received a liver transplant. Some T cells may have originated in the graft donor.

This sequence joins TRBV2 and TRBJ2-7; TRBD2 aligns across 8 bases. Germline V gives CDR1 SNHLY, CDR2 FYNNEI. The ends lost 3 bases at V and 4 bases at J; junction bases unmatched: 8. The CDR3 spans 15 residues. The CDR3 protein is CASSDFVAGSYEQYF. The CDR3, as DNA: TGTGCCAGCAGTGACTTTGTAGCGGGAAGTTACGAGCAGTACTTC. The full variable domain, its missing parts supplied by reference TRBV2 and TRBJ2-7, is EPEVTQTPSHQVTQMGQEVILRCVPISNHLYFYWYRQILGQKVEFLVSFYNNEISEKSEIFDDQFSVERPDGSNFTLKIRSTKLEDSAMYFCASSDFVAGSYEQYFGPGTRLTVT.

V gene TRBV5-4 combines with J gene TRBJ2-5; 9 bases map to TRBD1. J was trimmed by 4 bases and V by 4 bases; bases with no gene match: 8. Germline V gives CDR1 SGHNT, CDR2 YYREEE (reference sequence). This CDR3 has 15 amino acids. The CDR3: CASSAGQGRGETQYF. The CDR3 coding sequence is TGTGCCAGCAGCGCCGGACAGGGGAGGGGAGAGACCCAGTACTTC.

Here the CDR3 reads CAISETGAINEKLFF. The CDR3 DNA reads as TGTGCCATCAGTGAGACAGGGGCCATAAATGAAAAACTGTTTTTT. This chain connects TRBV10-3 to TRBJ1-4, with TRBD1 matching 7 bases. Germline assignment: CDR1 ENHRY and CDR2 SYGVKD. This CDR3 has 15 residues. Trimming at V came to 2 bases and at J to 5 bases, leaving 5 bases not matched to a gene.

The V gene is TRBV19, the J gene TRBJ2-3; 9 bases align to TRBD2. CDR3 size: 15 residues. Trimming took 5 bases from V and 6 from J; bases not matched to a gene: 9. Germline V lookup: CDR1 LNHDA, CDR2 SQIVND (reference sequence). CDR3 sequence: CASSFFSGRGDTQYF. Here the CDR3 DNA reads TGTGCCAGTAGTTTTTTTAGCGGGAGAGGTGATACGCAGTATTTT.

The CDR3 nucleotides read TGCGCCAGCAGCTTGGGACTAGCGGGAGGGCCGGACGAGCAGTACTTC. It encodes CASSLGLAGGPDEQYF. The chain links TRBV5-1 to TRBJ2-7, with 14 bases fitting TRBD2. Trimming at V came to 0 bases and at J to 5 bases, leaving 4 bases not matched to a gene. The CDR3 spans 16 residues. Per germline, CDR1 SGHRS and CDR2 YFSETQ.

This clone was recorded a few times. CDR3 in DNA: TGTGCCAGCAGCGTTAGTTGGGACAGGGACTACGGCAATGAGCAGTTCTTC. Translation gives CASSVSWDRDYGNEQFF. V usage is TRBV9 and J usage is TRBJ2-1; 9 bases map to TRBD1. The CDR3 spans 17 residues. Germline assignment: CDR1 SGDLS and CDR2 YYNGEE. The J segment lost 6 bases and the V segment lost 2 bases, leaving 12 bases of the junction unmatched.

This clone has just a few counts. The chain has TRBV11-2 and TRBJ2-1, with D tentatively TRBD2 (5 bases). CDR3 length: 14 amino acids. The germline gives CDR1 SGHAT, CDR2 FQNNGV. The V end was cut by 3 bases, the J end by 8 bases, with 14 bases between. The CDR3: CASSLIRDGDEQFF. CDR3 nucleotide sequence: TGTGCCAGCAGCTTGATCCGGGATGGTGATGAGCAGTTCTTC.

The CDR3, as DNA: TGTGCCAGTAGTTCCCCGGGACTAGCGACCGGGGAGCTGTTTTTT. Protein sequence: CASSSPGLATGELFF. This sequence joins TRBV19 and TRBJ2-2; TRBD2 matches at 10 bases. The CDR3 has 15 residues. CDR1 and CDR2 from the germline V gene are LNHDA and SQIVND (reference sequence). Trimming at V came to 5 bases and at J to 5 bases, leaving 5 bases not matched to a gene.

On this clone itself: One end of the junction varies from germline; a read error may be responsible. The rearrangement links TRBV7-9 to TRBJ2-3; D is undetermined. From germline, CDR1 is SEHNR and CDR2 FQNEAQ (reference sequence). The CDR3 is 13 residues long. CDR3: CASSLDVDVKVLF. CDR3 DNA sequence: TGTGCCAGCAGCTTGGATGTGGATGTGAAGGTATTGTTT.

CDR3 protein: CASSWGAAGEQFF. For the CDR3, the DNA is TGCGCCAGCAGCTGGGGGGCAGCGGGTGAGCAGTTCTTC. The J gene is TRBJ2-1, the V gene TRBV5-1, with D perhaps given as TRBD1 or TRBD2 (6 bases each). Trimming cost V 3 bases and J 9 bases, with 13 bases left between them. Germline values: CDR1 SGHRS, CDR2 YFSETQ. The CDR3 loop spans 13 amino acids.

The chain couples TRBV9 to TRBJ2-5; possible D gene TRBD2, 6 bases. The CDR3 has 13 amino acids. Trimming pared 3 bases from V and 2 bases from J, leaving 8 bases between. Per germline, CDR1 SGDLS and CDR2 YYNGEE. CDR3 in amino acids: CASSGGVQETQYF. The CDR3 DNA sequence: TGTGCCAGCAGCGGGGGGGTTCAAGAGACCCAGTACTTC.

The chain employs TRBV15 and TRBJ1-1; TRBD1 matches at 12 bases. Germline V gives CDR1 LNHNV, CDR2 YYDKDF (reference sequence). This CDR3 has 18 amino acids. Losses at the gene ends were 5 bases for V and 6 bases for J; bases not matched to a gene: 16. This CDR3 is CATSESYTGTGGAAEAFF. The CDR3 nucleotides are TGTGCCACCAGCGAAAGTTATACCGGGACAGGGGGCGCCGCTGAAGCTTTCTTT.

This chain joins TRBV5-8 and TRBJ1-2; 7 bases line up with TRBD1. After removal of 5 bases from V and 12 bases from J, the junction contained 10 bases not matched to a gene. CDR1 SGHTS and CDR2 YDEGEE come from the germline V gene. The CDR3 contains 12 residues. Here the CDR3 DNA reads TGTGCCAGCAGACGAGGACAGGACGAAGACACCTTC. Protein product: CASRRGQDEDTF.

This rearrangement joins TRBV5-6 to TRBJ2-3; D gene unclear. Germline CDR1 reads SGHDT; CDR2 reads YYEEEE. The CDR3 runs 12 residues. The V end was cut by 2 bases, the J end by 4 bases, with 5 bases between. The CDR3 DNA sequence: TGTGCCAGCAGCTTCTTCTCAGATACGCAGTATTTT. This translates into CASSFFSDTQYF.

This clone came up once. The chain has TRBV10-1 and TRBJ2-5; no clear D. Trimming stripped 6 bases from V and 2 bases from J, with 16 bases between. The germline V gene encodes CDR1 WNHNN and CDR2 SYGVQD (reference sequence). The CDR3 loop spans 15 amino acids. The CDR3 DNA is TGCGCCAGCAGCGCTGGTCGTGAAGGGCAAGAGACCCAGTACTTC. It is translated as CASSAGREGQETQYF.

The chain is built from TRBV28 and TRBJ2-7; the match to TRBD1 covers 7 bases. J lost 3 bases, V lost 3 bases, and 11 bases had no gene match. Germline V gene data show CDR1 as MDHEN and CDR2 as SYDVKM. The CDR3 contains 16 residues. This chain's CDR3 is CASSFLGGSGSYEQYF. The CDR3 nucleotides are TGTGCCAGCAGTTTCCTAGGGGGCTCAGGGAGCTACGAGCAGTACTTC.

The chain is built from TRBV7-9 and TRBJ1-2; D unresolved. The CDR3 runs to 11 residues. V gave up 1 base and J gave up 8 bases, with 5 bases separating them. Germline V gene data show CDR1 as SEHNR and CDR2 as FQNEAQ (reference sequence). The CDR3 DNA is TGTGCCAGCAGCTTAGATGGAGGCTACACCTTC. Residues: CASSLDGGYTF.

V usage is TRBV30 and J usage is TRBJ1-5; D is uncertain. Germline loops: CDR1 GTSNPN, CDR2 SVGIG (reference sequence). V shed 0 bases and J shed 0 bases, with 12 bases lying between them. This CDR3 contains 16 residues. The CDR3 region has the DNA TGTGCCTGGAGTGTAGGCTGGTCCCATAGCAATCAGCCCCAGCATTTT. This encodes CAWSVGWSHSNQPQHF.

The chain combines TRBV28 with TRBJ1-2, with TRBD1 matching over 7 bases. Trimming cost V 7 bases and J 4 bases; bases outside gene matches: 15. Germline V gene data show CDR1 as MDHEN and CDR2 as SYDVKM. This CDR3 spans 16 amino acids. The CDR3 DNA reads TGTGCCAGCACTTTCCTTGCTCGACAGGGTGGCTATGGCTACACCTTC. Residues: CASTFLARQGGYGYTF.

The chain uses TRBV7-9 and TRBJ2-1; 11 bases match TRBD1. Germline V lookup: CDR1 SEHNR, CDR2 FQNEAQ (reference sequence). V was pared by 7 bases and J by 6 bases, with 5 bases of the junction left unmatched. The CDR3 is 14 amino acids. This CDR3 reads CASTSDRGRNEQFF. For the CDR3, the DNA is TGTGCCAGCACCTCGGACAGGGGGCGCAATGAGCAGTTCTTC.

The chain couples TRBV2 to TRBJ1-1; 7 bases line up with TRBD1. The CDR3 is 14 residues long. CDR1 and CDR2 from the germline V gene are SNHLY and FYNNEI. The ends lost 7 bases at V and 4 bases at J; junction bases unmatched: 9. CDR3 coding DNA: TGTGCCAGCACAATACAGGGGATGGGCACTGAAGCTTTCTTT. Protein product: CASTIQGMGTEAFF.

This chain connects TRBV2 to TRBJ2-1, with D perhaps matching TRBD2 (6 bases). The CDR3 has 14 amino acids. CDR1 SNHLY and CDR2 FYNNEI come from the germline V gene. Between the trimmed V and J ends, which lost 7 bases and 8 bases, there was a span of 18 bases. The CDR3 nucleotides read TGTGCCAGCATAGCGGACCCAAATGGCGATGAGCAGTTCTTC. This codes for CASIADPNGDEQFF.

The rearrangement uses TRBV28 and TRBJ2-1; TRBD1 or TRBD2 may be the D gene (5 bases each). Per the germline V gene, CDR1 is MDHEN and CDR2 is SYDVKM. V was shortened by 3 bases and J by 9 bases, with 21 bases between the two germline ends. The CDR3 has 16 residues. As DNA, the CDR3 is TGTGCCAGCAGTTTCGGAACGGGACGCGGAAAAGCTGAGCAGTTCTTC. Translating gives CASSFGTGRGKAEQFF.